Listed here are 23 T cell receptor beta chains from one sample, sequenced in a study of CD8 T cells in Susac syndrome. The RNA input was about 0.45 to 1 ug, and it was reverse transcribed with random hexamers. A single record per CDR3 protein comes from TCRdb applying MiXCR to the immunoSEQ multiplex PCR reads. The table has around 180,000 distinct CDR3 sequences, around 94% seen once. The sequenced sample consisted of CD4+ T cells from PBMCs. The receptor set was obtained from a human donor with Susac syndrome.

This chain connects TRBV7-8 to TRBJ2-3, with D unclear. V lost 8 bases and J lost 6, with 12 bases in between. This CDR3 has 12 residues. The germline V gene encodes CDR1 SGHVS and CDR2 FQNEAQ. The CDR3 protein is CASGTSRDTQYF. CDR3 nucleotides: TGTGCCAGCGGTACCTCGCGGGATACGCAGTATTTT.

V usage is TRBV30 and J usage is TRBJ2-1; D unresolved. Germline assignment: CDR1 GTSNPN and CDR2 SVGIG (reference sequence). The CDR3 runs 11 residues. CDR3 in amino acids: CASKSYNEQFF. Written as DNA, the CDR3 is TGTGCTTCAAAGTCCTACAATGAGCAGTTCTTC.

This clonotype was seen only once. CDR3 amino acids: CASSLRQGRAGELFF. For the CDR3, the DNA is TGTGCCAGCAGTTTAAGACAGGGAAGGGCCGGGGAGCTGTTTTTT. V usage is TRBV25-1 and J usage is TRBJ2-2; 7 bases are a match to TRBD1. The CDR3 length is 15 residues. The V segment lost 5 bases and the J segment 6 bases; nucleotides outside the gene matches: 9. Germline lookup yields CDR1 MGHDK and CDR2 SYGVNS.

J is TRBJ2-3 and V is TRBV12-5, with D maybe TRBD2 (6 bases). The length of the CDR3 is 15 residues. Per germline, CDR1 LGHNT and CDR2 FRNRAP. The V gene lost 4 bases and the J gene lost 0 bases, with 11 bases spanning the gap. The CDR3 sequence: CASGWGDPSTDTQYF. CDR3 DNA: TGTGCTAGTGGTTGGGGGGACCCTAGCACAGATACGCAGTATTTT. Combining the CDR3 with reference TRBV12-5 and TRBJ2-3 gives the whole variable domain DARVTQTPRHKVTEMGQEVTMRCQPILGHNTVFWYRQTMMQGLELLAYFRNRAPLDDSGMPKDRFSAEMPDATLATLKIQPSEPRDSAVYFCASGWGDPSTDTQYFGPGTRLTVL.

The genes are TRBV5-1 and TRBJ2-3; the D gene is possibly TRBD2 (6 bases). V lost 2 bases, J lost 1 base, and 11 bases lay in between. The CDR3 has 15 residues. The germline CDR1 and CDR2 sequences are SGHRS and YFSETQ. The CDR3 sequence: CASSLLGGGTDTQYF. In DNA form, the CDR3 reads TGCGCCAGCAGCTTACTGGGAGGAGGCACAGATACGCAGTATTTT.

This chain connects TRBV12-3 or TRBV12-4 to TRBJ1-2; TRBD1 matches 7 bases. After removal of 3 bases from V and 3 bases from J, the junction contained 7 bases not matched to a gene. The CDR3 length is 15 residues. The CDR3 protein is CASSFGSGGDYGYTF. The CDR3 DNA is TGTGCCAGCAGTTTCGGGTCAGGGGGAGACTATGGCTACACCTTC.

V usage is TRBV20-1 and J usage is TRBJ1-2; 7 bases match TRBD1. Germline CDR1 reads DFQATT; CDR2 reads SNEGSKA (reference sequence). The length of the CDR3 is 15 residues. Trimming at V came to 1 base and at J to 2 bases, leaving 7 bases not matched to a gene. The CDR3 loop reads CSARGSRDSNYGYTF. CDR3 nucleotide sequence: TGCAGTGCTAGAGGCTCCCGGGACAGCAACTATGGCTACACCTTC.

V and J are TRBV5-1 and TRBJ1-1, with D possibly being TRBD1 (5 bases). The V and J ends lost 0 bases and 1 base respectively, with 10 bases between them. Germline V gene data show CDR1 as SGHRS and CDR2 as YFSETQ. CDR3 length: 15 amino acids. The CDR3 DNA follows: TGCGCCAGCAGCTTGGACCCTACAGGGAACACTGAAGCTTTCTTT. Its translation: CASSLDPTGNTEAFF.

Written as DNA, the CDR3 is TGTGCCAGCAGGGACAGGGCAGATACGCAGTATTTT. Encoded protein: CASRDRADTQYF. The J gene is TRBJ2-3, the V gene TRBV9; 8 nucleotides agree with TRBD1. The V gene end was trimmed by 5 bases and the J gene end by 4 bases; junction bases not matched to a gene: 0. Germline V CDR1 and CDR2: SGDLS, YYNGEE. This CDR3 region has 12 residues.

The CDR3 spells CAWTPGFAYGYTF. CDR3 bases: TGTGCCTGGACGCCAGGGTTTGCCTATGGCTACACCTTC. The chain combines TRBV30 with TRBJ1-2; maybe TRBD1 (5 bases). The CDR3 loop spans 13 amino acids. The V and J ends lost 4 bases and 4 bases respectively, with 13 bases between them. Looked up from germline, CDR1 is GTSNPN and CDR2 is SVGIG (reference sequence).

This rearrangement joins TRBV5-1 to TRBJ1-6; D not resolved. Trimming removed 3 bases from V and 7 bases from J, with 14 bases in between. Per the germline V gene, CDR1 is SGHRS and CDR2 is YFSETQ. The length of the CDR3 is 15 residues. This CDR3 is CASSSSPTGNSPLHF. In DNA form, the CDR3 reads TGCGCCAGCAGCTCGTCGCCGACGGGGAATTCACCCCTCCACTTT. Together with reference TRBV5-1 and TRBJ1-6, the CDR3 gives the full variable domain: KAGVTQTPRYLIKTRGQQVTLSCSPISGHRSVSWYQQTPGQGLQFLFEYFSETQRNKGNFPGRFSGRQFSNSRSEMNVSTLELGDSALYLCASSSSPTGNSPLHFGNGTRLTVT.

The V and J genes are TRBV7-3 and TRBJ1-1; D remains unclear. With 2 bases removed from V and 0 bases from J, the gap between germline ends came to 10 bases. The CDR3 spans 15 residues. The germline V gene has CDR1 SGHTA and CDR2 FQGTGA. CDR3 loop: CASSLPRTVNTEAFF. The CDR3 DNA reads TGTGCCAGCAGCTTACCCCGGACCGTGAACACTGAAGCTTTCTTT.

The V gene is TRBV9, the J gene TRBJ2-7; 9 bases line up with TRBD1. V trimming: 5 bases; J trimming: 5 bases; junction bases outside the gene matches: 11. The CDR3 runs 15 residues. Germline V gives CDR1 SGDLS, CDR2 YYNGEE. The CDR3 region has the DNA TGTGCCAGCAGAGAAAGGGACAGGGAAATTGACGAGCAGTACTTC. Amino acid sequence: CASRERDREIDEQYF.

The rearrangement links TRBV29-1 to TRBJ2-7; 12 nucleotides align to TRBD2. Per the germline V gene, CDR1 is SQVTM and CDR2 is ANQGSEA. Trimming took 3 bases from V and 6 from J; bases not matched to a gene: 3. The length of the CDR3 is 13 residues. This CDR3 reads CSVETSGGVEQYF. The CDR3 nucleotides read TGCAGCGTTGAGACTAGCGGGGGTGTCGAGCAGTACTTC.

The rearrangement uses TRBV7-9 and TRBJ1-1; D ambiguous. Germline CDR1 SEHNR, CDR2 FQNEAQ (reference sequence). The CDR3 extends over 11 amino acids. The V gene lost 5 bases and the J gene lost 7 bases, with 8 bases spanning the gap. This CDR3 reads CASSKGGEAFF. The CDR3 nucleotides are TGTGCCAGCAGCAAGGGAGGTGAAGCTTTCTTT.

The chain carries TRBV6-5 and TRBJ1-2; maybe TRBD1 (6 bases). This CDR3 has 13 residues. The germline V gene encodes CDR1 MNHEY and CDR2 SVGAGI. The V end was cut by 6 bases, the J end by 3 bases, with 11 bases between. CDR3 in amino acids: CASSIRGHYGYTF. The CDR3 DNA reads as TGTGCCAGCAGCATCAGGGGCCACTATGGCTACACCTTC.

The chain recombines TRBV28 with TRBJ2-5; TRBD1 matches at 8 bases. Trimming removed 3 bases from V and 5 bases from J; junction bases left unmatched: 14. Germline CDR1 reads MDHEN; CDR2 reads SYDVKM. CDR3 length equals 17 residues. This chain's CDR3 is CASSFFGLRGRLETQYF. The DNA for the CDR3 is TGTGCCAGCAGTTTTTTTGGACTCAGGGGGCGGTTGGAGACCCAGTACTTC.

The chain employs TRBV5-1 and TRBJ2-5, with TRBD1 identical over 9 bases. V lost 4 bases, J lost 4 bases, and 5 bases stayed unmatched. The CDR3 consists of 14 residues. Germline loops: CDR1 SGHRS, CDR2 YFSETQ. CDR3 DNA: TGCGCCAGCAGCCGGGGACAGGGCAGAGAGACCCAGTACTTC. Amino acids: CASSRGQGRETQYF.

This chain links TRBV7-9 with TRBJ2-1; 8 bases map to TRBD2. The CDR3 is 16 amino acids. Germline V gene lookup returns CDR1 SEHNR and CDR2 FQNEAQ (reference sequence). The V segment lost 6 bases and the J segment 7 bases; nucleotides outside the gene matches: 14. The DNA of the CDR3 is TGTGCCAGCAGTAGAGCGCGGGGGGCCCAAGGAAATGAGCAGTTCTTC. It yields the protein CASSRARGAQGNEQFF.

V is TRBV15 and J is TRBJ2-3; D not certain. Germline V gene sequence: CDR1 LNHNV, CDR2 YYDKDF (reference sequence). The V end lost 4 bases, the J end lost 2 bases, and 16 bases lay between the germline ends. The CDR3 has 16 amino acids. The CDR3 DNA is TGTGCCACCAGCACTGGTTTCAGCGAATACACAGATACGCAGTATTTT. This encodes CATSTGFSEYTDTQYF.

CDR3 protein: CASTSGQETQYF. The CDR3 DNA is TGCGCCAGCACCTCAGGGCAAGAGACCCAGTACTTC. V usage is TRBV5-1 and J usage is TRBJ2-5; TRBD1 might be the D (5 bases). CDR1 is SGHRS and CDR2 is YFSETQ in the germline V gene. This CDR3 has 12 amino acids. The ends were cut back, 6 bases at V and 2 bases at J, with 8 bases in the middle. The full variable domain, with the rest looked up from reference TRBV5-1 and TRBJ2-5, is KAGVTQTPRYLIKTRGQQVTLSCSPISGHRSVSWYQQTPGQGLQFLFEYFSETQRNKGNFPGRFSGRQFSNSRSEMNVSTLELGDSALYLCASTSGQETQYFGPGTRLLVL.

The chain carries TRBV7-2 and TRBJ1-2; D not resolved. Between the trimmed V and J ends, which lost 5 bases and 5 bases, there was a span of 18 bases. The CDR3 sequence is 15 residues long. Germline CDR1 reads SGHTA; CDR2 reads FQGNSA. For the CDR3, the DNA is TGTGCCAGCAGCCTGGACCGTTTCAGTGGATATGGCTACACCTTC. It yields the protein CASSLDRFSGYGYTF.

The CDR3 DNA reads TGCAGTGCTAGTGGGGGCGTAGCCAAAAACATTCAGTACTTC. Amino acid sequence: CSASGGVAKNIQYF. The rearrangement links TRBV20-1 to TRBJ2-4, with D tentatively TRBD1 (6 bases). Trimming left V 3 bases short and J 0 bases short, with 9 bases between. Germline CDR1 DFQATT, CDR2 SNEGSKA (reference sequence). The CDR3 is made up of 14 amino acids.